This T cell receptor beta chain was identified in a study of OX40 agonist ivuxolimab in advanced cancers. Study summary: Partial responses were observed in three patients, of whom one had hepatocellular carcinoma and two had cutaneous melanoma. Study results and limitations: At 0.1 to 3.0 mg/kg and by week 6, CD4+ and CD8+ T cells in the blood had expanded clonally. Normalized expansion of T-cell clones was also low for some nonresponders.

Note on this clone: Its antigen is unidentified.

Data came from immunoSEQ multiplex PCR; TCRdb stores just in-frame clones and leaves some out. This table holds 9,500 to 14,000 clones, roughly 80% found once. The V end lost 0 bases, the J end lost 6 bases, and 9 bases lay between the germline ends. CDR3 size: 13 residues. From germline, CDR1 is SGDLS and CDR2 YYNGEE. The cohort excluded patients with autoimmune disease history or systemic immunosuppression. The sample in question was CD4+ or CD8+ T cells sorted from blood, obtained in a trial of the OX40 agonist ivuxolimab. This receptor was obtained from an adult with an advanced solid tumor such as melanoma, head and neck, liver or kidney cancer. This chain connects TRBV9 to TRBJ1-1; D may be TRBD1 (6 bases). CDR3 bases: TGTGCCAGCAGCGTAGCGCGACAGGCTGAAGCTTTCTTT. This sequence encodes CASSVARQAEAFF.